This T cell receptor beta chain appears in the sequencing data of a study of blood T cells in healthy people across ages. Notes on the study in general: Diversity of TCR beta correlated strongly with naive T cell percentage.

For the second PCR, which ran for about 6 to 11 cycles, a sample-barcoded 5' primer and a J-beta primer mix were used. Carrying 12 random nucleotides, a template-switch adaptor labeled each individual cDNA molecule. One entry per CDR3 protein, called by TCRdb with MiXCR from the 5' RACE reads. Of hundreds of thousands of distinct CDR3 sequences in the sample, over 45% are singletons; the top ten hold around 20%. This clonotype was seen more than once but under ten times. The antigen is not known. The sample providers were healthy Caucasian people from Russia, aged about 6 to 95. Extraction of total RNA produced a minimum of 5 micrograms from each sample. V dropped 5 bases and J dropped 2 bases, with 10 bases sitting between them. In germline, CDR1 is SGHTA, CDR2 FQGNSA. There are 13 residues in the CDR3.

The sequence was collected from a man aged 30-40 years in good health. This chain connects TRBV7-2 to TRBJ2-7; tentative D call: TRBD2 (5 bases). The sequenced material came from blood. The CDR3 nucleotides are TGTGCCAGCAGCCCGGACTCAGCCTACGAGCAGTACTTC. Translating gives CASSPDSAYEQYF.